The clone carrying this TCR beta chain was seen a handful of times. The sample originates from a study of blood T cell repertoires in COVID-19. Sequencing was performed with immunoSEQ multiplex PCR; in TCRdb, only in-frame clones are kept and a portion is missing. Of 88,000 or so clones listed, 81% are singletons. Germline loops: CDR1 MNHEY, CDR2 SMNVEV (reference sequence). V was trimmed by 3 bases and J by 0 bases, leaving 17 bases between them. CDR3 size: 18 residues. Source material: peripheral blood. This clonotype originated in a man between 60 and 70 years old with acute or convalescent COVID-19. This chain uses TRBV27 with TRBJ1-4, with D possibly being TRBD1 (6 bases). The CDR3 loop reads CASSLGAPGYTTNEKLFF. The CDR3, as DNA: TGTGCCAGCAGTTTGGGGGCTCCTGGATATACAACTAATGAAAAACTGTTTTTT.